Following are 28 T cell receptor beta chains from one sample sequenced in a study of T cell responses to AZD1222 COVID-19 vaccine (dated by TCRdb to the early 2020s). The time point tag for this specimen amounts to: about 28 days (+/-7) after the second vaccine dose. The protocol used for the library was the immunoSEQ multiplex PCR assay. Entries here come from immuneACCESS through TCRdb and include only in-frame sequences with V and J called. Some clones fail to appear in such tables; in the studies checked, an unresolved V gene covers under half of the shortfall, and the cause of the remainder is unknown. In all, the sample holds 85,000 to 100,000 clones, and roughly nine tenths of those were seen once. The ten top clones hold around 8% of the sample. Sequencing was performed on peripheral blood, taken 28 days after the second AZD1222 dose. The receptors stem from an adult who received the AZD1222 COVID-19 vaccine.

This clone was seen more than once but under ten times. This rearrangement joins TRBV13 to TRBJ2-2; 11 bases agree with TRBD1. The CDR3 length is 14 residues. The germline gives CDR1 PRHDT, CDR2 FYEKMQ (reference sequence). V lost 6 bases and J lost 6; bases outside the gene matches: 3. This CDR3 is CASRRTGGPGELFF. CDR3 sequence (DNA): TGTGCCAGCAGACGGACAGGGGGCCCCGGGGAGCTGTTTTTT.

This chain joins TRBV2 and TRBJ1-1, with D tentatively TRBD1 (6 bases). Germline V gene lookup returns CDR1 SNHLY and CDR2 FYNNEI. V gave up 6 bases and J gave up 4 bases, with 12 bases separating them. This CDR3 is built from 13 residues. Written as DNA, the CDR3 is TGTGCCAGCAGGGGGGGCTTGGGCACTGAAGCTTTCTTT. Amino acids: CASRGGLGTEAFF. The entire variable domain, with the rest obtained from reference TRBV2 and TRBJ1-1, is as follows: EPEVTQTPSHQVTQMGQEVILRCVPISNHLYFYWYRQILGQKVEFLVSFYNNEISEKSEIFDDQFSVERPDGSNFTLKIRSTKLEDSAMYFCASRGGLGTEAFFGQGTRLTVV.

The chain carries TRBV4-3 and TRBJ2-7, with D possibly matching TRBD2 (5 bases). V was pared by 0 bases and J by 5 bases, with 17 bases between. Germline values: CDR1 LGHNA, CDR2 YSLEER. CDR3 size: 16 residues. The CDR3 sequence is CASSQDLARTVNEQYF. The CDR3 DNA sequence: TGCGCCAGCAGCCAAGATCTAGCTAGGACTGTGAACGAGCAGTACTTC.

The chain has TRBV3-1 (or the pseudogene TRBV3-2) and TRBJ2-7, with 8 bases identical to TRBD1. Germline CDR1 is LGHDT and CDR2 is YNNKEL (reference sequence). The ends lost 8 bases at V and 6 bases at J; junction bases unmatched: 15. The CDR3 totals 15 residues. The CDR3 nucleotides read TGTGCCAGCTCGCTGTCAGGGGGCGCAGGGGGCGAGCAGTACTTC. It codes for CASSLSGGAGGEQYF.

This chain joins TRBV28 and TRBJ1-4, with 9 bases aligning to TRBD1. The CDR3 sequence is 14 residues long. The germline gives CDR1 MDHEN, CDR2 SYDVKM. The trim removed 5 bases at V and 8 bases at J, leaving 6 bases unmatched. Here the CDR3 reads CASSGQGTGEKLFF. The CDR3 DNA reads as TGTGCCAGCAGTGGACAGGGGACGGGGGAAAAACTGTTTTTT. The variable domain in full, with the rest retrieved from reference TRBV28 and TRBJ1-4, is DVKVTQSSRYLVKRTGEKVFLECVQDMDHENMFWYRQDPGLGLRLIYFSYDVKMKEKGDIPEGYSVSREKKERFSLILESASTNQTSMYLCASSGQGTGEKLFFGSGTQLSVL.

This chain uses TRBV5-1 with TRBJ2-6; tentative D call: TRBD1 (5 bases). Between the trimmed V and J ends, which lost 7 bases and 3 bases, there was a span of 14 bases. The CDR3 runs 15 residues. Germline loops: CDR1 SGHRS, CDR2 YFSETQ. CDR3 DNA: TGCGCCAGCCACAGGAATCCAGGTGGGGCCAACGTCCTGACTTTC. This codes for CASHRNPGGANVLTF.

The count of this clone is one. The chain has TRBV14 and TRBJ2-1, with 7 bases that match TRBD2. Germline V CDR1 and CDR2: SGHDN, FVKESK. After removal of 6 bases from V and 2 bases from J, the junction contained 7 bases not matched to a gene. CDR3 length: 15 amino acids. This CDR3 is CASSLREATYNEQFF. Written as DNA, the CDR3 is TGTGCCAGCAGTCTTCGGGAGGCTACCTACAATGAGCAGTTCTTC.

The chain is built from TRBV3-1 (or the pseudogene TRBV3-2) and TRBJ2-3; D is ambiguous. Germline lookup yields CDR1 LGHDT and CDR2 YNNKEL (reference sequence). Trimming shortened V by 5 bases and J by 2 bases, and 11 bases separated the two germline ends. The CDR3 runs to 14 residues. CDR3: CASSSGSFTDTQYF. For the CDR3, the DNA is TGTGCCAGCAGCTCCGGGTCCTTCACAGATACGCAGTATTTT.

The chain joins TRBV11-3 to TRBJ1-1, with TRBD1 identical over 8 bases. Per germline, CDR1 SGHNT and CDR2 YENEEA. The V segment lost 5 bases and the J segment 4 bases; nucleotides outside the gene matches: 6. The CDR3 has 14 residues. This CDR3 reads CASSVQGESTEAFF. CDR3 in DNA: TGTGCCAGCAGCGTACAGGGGGAGAGCACTGAAGCTTTCTTT.

The chain recombines TRBV6-5 with TRBJ1-3; a possible D gene is TRBD1 (5 bases). The CDR3 is 14 amino acids. V was cut by 0 bases and J by 3 bases, with 6 bases left in between. Germline V gives CDR1 MNHEY, CDR2 SVGAGI. The CDR3 coding sequence is TGTGCCAGCAGTTACTCCCAGGGTGGAAACACCATATATTTT. It yields the protein CASSYSQGGNTIYF.

The rearrangement links TRBV19 to TRBJ2-3; TRBD2 might be the D (6 bases). V dropped 7 bases and J dropped 3 bases, with 17 bases sitting between them. This CDR3 contains 15 residues. Germline-derived CDR1 and CDR2 are LNHDA and SQIVND (reference sequence). The CDR3 sequence: CASNPGDFGTDTQYF. In nucleotides, the CDR3 is TGTGCCAGTAACCCGGGAGATTTTGGTACAGATACGCAGTATTTT.

The chain employs TRBV5-1 and TRBJ1-6; D gene ambiguous. The CDR3 length is 15 residues. The germline gives CDR1 SGHRS, CDR2 YFSETQ. V gave up 4 bases and J gave up 8 bases, with 16 bases separating them. As DNA, the CDR3 is TGCGCCAGCAGCCTAGACGGTCGTCGTGATTCACCCCTCCACTTT. Its translation: CASSLDGRRDSPLHF.

V gene TRBV28 combines with J gene TRBJ2-3; 13 nucleotides align to TRBD2. With V trimmed by 7 bases and J by 2 bases, 9 bases remained unmatched. The germline gives CDR1 MDHEN, CDR2 SYDVKM. CDR3 length equals 17 residues. The CDR3 here is CASKTPLAGGPTDTQYF. DNA of the CDR3: TGTGCCAGCAAAACCCCACTAGCGGGAGGGCCCACAGATACGCAGTATTTT.

The chain uses TRBV27 and TRBJ1-2; possibly TRBD1 for D (5 bases). CDR1 is MNHEY and CDR2 is SMNVEV in the germline V gene (reference sequence). The CDR3 consists of 12 residues. The V end was cut by 10 bases, the J end by 3 bases, with 12 bases between. The CDR3 nucleotides read TGTGCCACCTGGGGGATATACTATGGCTACACCTTC. It codes for CATWGIYYGYTF.

The rearrangement joins TRBV4-3 to TRBJ2-5; 10 bases are a match to TRBD1. The CDR3 is 15 amino acids. The V segment lost 2 bases and the J segment 3 bases; nucleotides outside the gene matches: 3. Per the germline V gene, CDR1 is LGHNA and CDR2 is YSLEER. DNA of the CDR3: TGCGCCAGCAGCCAAACCGGGACAGGGGAAGAGACCCAGTACTTC. The encoded protein is CASSQTGTGEETQYF.

This clone was seen a few times. The chain combines TRBV24-1 with TRBJ2-3; the D call may be TRBD1 or TRBD2 (5 bases each). Trimming took off 7 bases at V and 5 bases at J, with 12 bases between the two ends. Per the germline V gene, CDR1 is KGHDR and CDR2 is SFDVKD. CDR3 size: 13 residues. The CDR3 loop reads CATRGTGRDTQYF. CDR3 nucleotide sequence: TGTGCCACCAGGGGGACCGGTCGAGATACGCAGTATTTT.

This clone was picked up one time. The chain couples TRBV6-1 to TRBJ1-1; D uncertain. CDR1 and CDR2 (germline): MNHNS, SASEGT. The CDR3 runs to 15 residues. The germline V and J ends were trimmed by 2 bases and 2 bases, with 12 bases remaining between them. CDR3 nucleotides: TGTGCCAGCAGTGAATTGTCAACCCCTAACACTGAAGCTTTCTTT. Encoded protein: CASSELSTPNTEAFF.

The genes are TRBV19 and TRBJ2-7; 10 bases agree with TRBD1. This CDR3 is 14 amino acids long. Germline-derived CDR1 and CDR2 are LNHDA and SQIVND (reference sequence). After removal of 5 bases from V and 2 bases from J, the junction contained 3 bases not matched to a gene. The CDR3 spells CASSVDRGAYEQYF. The CDR3 bases are TGTGCCAGTAGTGTGGACAGGGGGGCCTACGAGCAGTACTTC.

The chain has TRBV15 and TRBJ1-3, with D perhaps TRBD1 (5 bases). CDR1 is LNHNV and CDR2 is YYDKDF in the germline V gene (reference sequence). Trimming removed 0 bases from V and 3 bases from J, with 15 bases in between. This CDR3 has 17 residues. The CDR3: CATSREYGTRGGNTIYF. CDR3 nucleotides: TGTGCCACCAGCAGAGAATACGGGACCCGCGGTGGAAACACCATATATTTT. The full variable domain, rest sourced from reference TRBV15 and TRBJ1-3, is DAMVIQNPRYQVTQFGKPVTLSCSQTLNHNVMYWYQQKSSQAPKLLFHYYDKDFNNEADTPDNFQSRRPNTSFCFLDIRSPGLGDTAMYLCATSREYGTRGGNTIYFGEGSWLTVV.

This chain uses TRBV3-1 (or the pseudogene TRBV3-2) with TRBJ1-3, with 7 bases fitting TRBD1. The V and J ends lost 2 bases and 2 bases, in that order; junction bases with no gene match: 12. The CDR3 is 18 amino acids. CDR1 LGHDT and CDR2 YNNKEL come from the germline V gene (reference sequence). CDR3 amino acids: CASSQNRGNTATGNTIYF. CDR3 coding DNA: TGTGCCAGCAGCCAAAACAGGGGTAATACGGCTACTGGAAACACCATATATTTT.

This chain links TRBV6-1 with TRBJ1-5; tentatively, D is TRBD1 (5 bases). V lost 3 bases and J 6 bases, leaving 15 bases between the germline ends. The CDR3 spans 15 residues. The V gene's germline CDR1 is MNHNS and CDR2 SASEGT. The CDR3 protein is CASSDGTPGAQPQHF. The CDR3 DNA reads TGTGCCAGCAGTGACGGGACGCCCGGCGCTCAGCCCCAGCATTTT.

This clone is a singleton in its sample. This chain connects TRBV18 to TRBJ1-2; 8 bases agree with TRBD1. The CDR3 is 15 amino acids. The V gene's germline CDR1 is KGHSH and CDR2 LQKENI. The V and J ends lost 3 bases and 7 bases, in that order; junction bases with no gene match: 10. The CDR3 DNA sequence: TGTGCCAGCTCACCCTGGCAGGGGGCCAGTGGTGGCTACACCTTC. Translated, it gives CASSPWQGASGGYTF.

This chain connects TRBV11-3 to TRBJ2-1; TRBD2 agrees at 9 bases. From germline, CDR1 is SGHNT and CDR2 YENEEA. After removal of 1 base from V and 6 bases from J, the junction contained 4 bases not matched to a gene. The CDR3 loop spans 15 amino acids. CDR3 coding DNA: TGTGCCAGCAGCTTAGGCGGGAGGGCAGGCAATGAGCAGTTCTTC. This sequence encodes CASSLGGRAGNEQFF.

The genes are TRBV28 and TRBJ2-3, with 7 bases matching TRBD1. V trimming: 2 bases; J trimming: 5 bases; junction bases outside the gene matches: 7. Germline V gives CDR1 MDHEN, CDR2 SYDVKM. CDR3 length: 15 amino acids. The chain's CDR3 is CASSLPGQTEDTQYF. The CDR3 DNA follows: TGTGCCAGCAGTTTACCGGGACAGACGGAAGATACGCAGTATTTT. Variable domain in full (rest from reference TRBV28 and TRBJ2-3): DVKVTQSSRYLVKRTGEKVFLECVQDMDHENMFWYRQDPGLGLRLIYFSYDVKMKEKGDIPEGYSVSREKKERFSLILESASTNQTSMYLCASSLPGQTEDTQYFGPGTRLTVL.

The rearrangement links TRBV28 to TRBJ2-1; the D is unclear. Germline CDR1 is MDHEN and CDR2 is SYDVKM. With 3 bases removed from V and 0 bases from J, the gap between germline ends came to 9 bases. The CDR3 consists of 15 residues. Here the CDR3 DNA reads TGTGCCAGCAGTTTTTGGAAAAGCTCCTACAATGAGCAGTTCTTC. It is translated as CASSFWKSSYNEQFF.

CDR3 protein: CASSLTDQPQHF. CDR3 sequence (DNA): TGTGCCAGCAGCTTAACAGATCAGCCCCAGCATTTT. J is TRBJ1-5 and V is TRBV7-8; D ambiguous. V lost 2 bases and J 5 bases, leaving 4 bases between the germline ends. Germline lookup yields CDR1 SGHVS and CDR2 FQNEAQ. There are 12 residues in the CDR3. Full variable domain (missing parts from reference TRBV7-8 and TRBJ1-5): GAGVSQSPRYKVAKRGQDVALRCDPISGHVSLFWYQQALGQGPEFLTYFQNEAQLDKSGLPSDRFFAERPEGSVSTLKIQRTQQEDSAVYLCASSLTDQPQHFGDGTRLSIL.

This chain links TRBV28 with TRBJ1-6; 7 bases are a match to TRBD1. This CDR3 is built from 14 residues. V was clipped by 6 bases and J by 9 bases; unmatched bases: 8. CDR1 and CDR2 (germline): MDHEN, SYDVKM. In DNA form, the CDR3 reads TGTGCCAGCAGCGCCGACAGGACAGGTTCACCCCTCCACTTT. Translation gives CASSADRTGSPLHF.

This clone was picked up one time. The chain combines TRBV3-1 (or the pseudogene TRBV3-2) with TRBJ2-2; D not resolved. Germline CDR1 and CDR2: LGHDT and YNNKEL (reference sequence). This CDR3 has 12 amino acids. Deletions cut 4 bases from V and 7 bases from J, with 7 bases between. The CDR3 is CASSRADGELFF. Here the CDR3 DNA reads TGTGCCAGCAGCCGGGCTGACGGGGAGCTGTTTTTT.